This T cell receptor (beta chain) is from a study of T cells in Graves' hyperthyroidism and ophthalmopathy (dated by TCRdb to the late 2010s). About the study as a whole: Peripheral blood samples were taken at the time of initial diagnosis, prior to any treatment. To identify distinguishing TCR V-J signatures, a discovery cohort of about 100 patients was used, comprising 40 to 45 with Graves' ophthalmopathy and some 57 with stable Graves' hyperthyroidism. Prospective prediction of ophthalmopathy was tested in an independent validation cohort of under 20 hyperthyroidism patients and some 17 patients who later progressed to ophthalmopathy. The approximately 90 discovery patients were divided at random into training and test sets in a 7:3 ratio. In several Graves' hyperthyroidism patients, the study also compared T-cell repertoires from thyroid tissue with T-cell repertoires from blood. After blood sampling, hyperthyroidism patients were treated with methimazole at a starting dose of 30 mg daily, and ophthalmopathy patients were treated with high-dose intravenous methylprednisolone. According to the paper, TCR Vbeta CDR3 sequencing was carried out on 135 peripheral blood samples, which came from some 41 ophthalmopathy, under 85 hyperthyroidism and roughly 17 progressor patients.

V is clipped by 7 bases and J by 0 bases, and the sequence between their germline boundaries is 15 bases long. From cysteine to phenylalanine, the CDR3 is 15 amino acids long. Only the CDR3 region is kept as DNA, spanning 45 bases read in frame from base 1. The germline V gene yields SGHTA for CDR1 and FQGNSA for CDR2. Ophthalmopathy patients had moderately to severely active disease, with a Clinical Activity Score of 3 or more, a NOSPECS grade of 4 or more, and a disease duration of less than 3 months. The study excluded patients with uncontrolled infections, other autoimmune diseases, pregnancy or lactation. Diagnoses were based on clinical symptoms, serum thyroxine and TRAb, thyroid ultrasound and orbital computed tomography. Ficoll-Paque density gradient centrifugation was used to isolate PBMCs from about 9 ml of fresh peripheral blood. Total RNA was extracted using Trizol reagent, and RNA quality was assessed on an Agilent 2100 Bioanalyzer.

Amplification of TCR beta CDR3 regions was carried out from RNA transcripts. For the first round of RT-PCR on the TCR CDR3, the HTBI primer set was used together with the Qiagen OneStep RT-PCR kit. Libraries were constructed in a second round of multiplex PCR, after which size selection and purification were carried out. Sequencing of the libraries was done on an Illumina HiSeq2000 using paired-end 100 bp reads. Concerning the study's data processing: Raw data were processed with SOAPnuke, discarding reads with adapters, uncalled bases, mean Phred below 15, or no exact constant-primer or identifier match. COPE v1.2.5 was used to merge the high-quality paired reads, and each unique nucleotide sequence was defined as a clonotype. MiTCR v1.1 was used to align clonotypes to the IMGT TRBV, TRBD and TRBJ reference segments. Analysis was restricted to V-J combinations with a frequency above 0.0001, which covered 99% to 99.2% of repertoires. The TCS score was defined as F50 (clonal expansion) divided by E x V (chaos), with BLOSUM62-based TCRdist calculated between CDR3 peptides within each V-J. Welch's t-statistics and random forest reduced around 510 V-J features to about 12, which were used in a naive Bayes classifier (R e1071). TCRdb applied fastp at Q25 and MiXCR to the public reads, then kept only in-frame beta chains. One record per CDR3 amino acid sequence lists the most common genes and DNA. TCRdb, rather than the study authors, made the V and J calls. Here the sample has nearly 600,000 distinct CDR3 sequences; 14% occur a single time. The ten largest clonotypes hold roughly 7.1% of the sample.

What the research found in general, with its limitations: Most expanded thyroid clonotypes (frequency above 0.001) were also found in blood, which suggests that blood repertoires may mirror thyroid immune responses. No statistical method was used to set the sample size in advance, and investigators knew the group allocation. In cross-validation, a model built on a 13 V-J signature told ophthalmopathy apart from stable hyperthyroidism with over 85% sensitivity and around 83% specificity, and in testing the same model reached 80%/75%. In validation, progression to ophthalmopathy was predicted by the model with nearly 71% sensitivity and 72% to 80% specificity, a median of approximately 6.5 months before onset.

Turning to this clonotype: The antigen this receptor binds is unknown. This sequence may be a read error, since a much larger clone differs from it by one base.

The V and J segments used are TRBV7-2 and TRBJ2-5, with the D gene not confidently named. The sample consisted of blood. The clonotype was recovered from a young woman with Graves' ophthalmopathy. The sequenced DNA is TGTGCCAGCATCGAAATGAGCACATACCAAGAGACCCAGTACTTC. Its amino acids are CASIEMSTYQETQYF.